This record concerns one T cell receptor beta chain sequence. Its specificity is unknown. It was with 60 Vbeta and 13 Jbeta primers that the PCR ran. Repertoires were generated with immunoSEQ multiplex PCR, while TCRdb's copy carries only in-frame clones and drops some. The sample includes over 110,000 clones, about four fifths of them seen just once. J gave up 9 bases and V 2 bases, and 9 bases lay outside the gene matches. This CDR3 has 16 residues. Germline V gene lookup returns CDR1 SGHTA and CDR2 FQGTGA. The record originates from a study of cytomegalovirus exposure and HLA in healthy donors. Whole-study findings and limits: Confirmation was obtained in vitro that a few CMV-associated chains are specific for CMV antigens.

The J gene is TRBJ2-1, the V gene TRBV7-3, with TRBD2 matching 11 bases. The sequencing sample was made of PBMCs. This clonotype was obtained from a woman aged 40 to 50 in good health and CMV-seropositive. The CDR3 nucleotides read TGTGCCAGCAGCTTAGACAGGGGGGGGACTAGCGGTGAGCAGTTCTTC. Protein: CASSLDRGGTSGEQFF.